One sample yielded the 26 T cell receptor beta chains listed below, sequenced in a study of shared clonotypes between healthy human individuals. Assay used: immunoSEQ multiplex PCR; TCRdb lists only in-frame clones, some missing. The repertoire has some 1 million clones, more than 60% of them found once; the top ten carry about 1.5%. Sequencing was carried out using memory CD4+ T cells sorted from blood. This sample's subset: CD45RA-negative fraction. Receptor source: a man aged 18-30 years in good health.

The CDR3 coding sequence is TGTGCCAGCAGCGTAACGACTAGCGGCCAAGAGACCCAGTACTTC. It codes for CASSVTTSGQETQYF. V is TRBV9 and J is TRBJ2-5, with 9 bases fitting TRBD2. Looked up from germline, CDR1 is SGDLS and CDR2 is YYNGEE. The CDR3 length is 15 residues. The V segment lost 1 base and the J segment 1 base; nucleotides outside the gene matches: 2.

The V and J genes are TRBV5-1 and TRBJ2-1, with 7 bases fitting TRBD2. Trimming removed 2 bases from V and 6 bases from J; junction bases left unmatched: 2. This CDR3 region has 13 residues. Germline V CDR1 and CDR2: SGHRS, YFSETQ. The CDR3 reads CASSFLAVNEQFF. The DNA for the CDR3 is TGCGCCAGCAGCTTCCTAGCGGTCAATGAGCAGTTCTTC. Looking up the rest from reference TRBV5-1 and TRBJ2-1 gives the full variable domain: KAGVTQTPRYLIKTRGQQVTLSCSPISGHRSVSWYQQTPGQGLQFLFEYFSETQRNKGNFPGRFSGRQFSNSRSEMNVSTLELGDSALYLCASSFLAVNEQFFGPGTRLTVL.

This chain joins TRBV7-9 and TRBJ2-7; D may be TRBD1 (6 bases). The germline V and J ends were trimmed by 1 base and 7 bases, with 14 bases remaining between them. The CDR3 runs 14 residues. The germline V gene encodes CDR1 SEHNR and CDR2 FQNEAQ (reference sequence). DNA for the CDR3: TGTGCCAGCAGCTTAGGAAAGGGGGTAAGGGAGCAGTACTTC. It codes for CASSLGKGVREQYF. The full variable domain, with the rest looked up from reference TRBV7-9 and TRBJ2-7, is DTGVSQNPRHKITKRGQNVTFRCDPISEHNRLYWYRQTLGQGPEFLTYFQNEAQLEKSRLLSDRFSAERPKGSFSTLEIQRTEQGDSAMYLCASSLGKGVREQYFGPGTRLTVT.

J is TRBJ1-1 and V is TRBV10-3; TRBD1 is a possible D gene (6 bases). V gave up 2 bases and J gave up 11 bases, with 18 bases separating them. From germline, CDR1 is ENHRY and CDR2 SYGVKD. The CDR3 spans 14 residues. The CDR3 coding sequence is TGTGCCATCAGTGAGACAGGGTCGAGCAATAGGGCTTTCTTT. Translating gives CAISETGSSNRAFF.

V gene TRBV20-1 combines with J gene TRBJ2-1; D remains ambiguous. Trimming stripped 3 bases from V and 9 bases from J, with 9 bases between. Germline-derived CDR1 and CDR2 are DFQATT and SNEGSKA (reference sequence). The CDR3 has 11 residues. The CDR3: CSASWGTEQFF. CDR3 coding DNA: TGCAGTGCTAGTTGGGGTACTGAGCAGTTCTTC.

As concerns this clone: Other DNA sequences of this sample code for an identical CDR3. The rearrangement links TRBV11-2 to TRBJ1-2; TRBD1 might be the D (6 bases). The germline gives CDR1 SGHAT, CDR2 FQNNGV. The CDR3 consists of 13 residues. Trimming cost V 5 bases and J 3 bases, with 10 bases left between them. The CDR3 is CASSPGGHYGYTF. The DNA for the CDR3 is TGTGCCAGCAGCCCGGGGGGGCACTATGGCTACACCTTC.

This chain uses TRBV5-4 with TRBJ1-6; D is possibly TRBD1 (6 bases). The CDR3 extends over 14 amino acids. Trimming cost V 5 bases and J 7 bases, with 13 bases left between them. Germline V lookup: CDR1 SGHNT, CDR2 YYREEE (reference sequence). The CDR3 DNA sequence: TGTGCCAGCAGTCGGACAGCCGAAAATTCACCCCTCCACTTT. It is translated as CASSRTAENSPLHF.

This clone has a handful of counts. This chain uses TRBV11-2 with TRBJ1-1; weak D call: TRBD1 (5 bases). Trimming removed 3 bases from V and 2 bases from J, with 16 bases in between. This CDR3 is 16 amino acids long. The germline CDR1 and CDR2 sequences are SGHAT and FQNNGV. CDR3 DNA sequence: TGTGCCAGCAGCTTTACCCCCGGGGGTGGAAACACTGAAGCTTTCTTT. Translation: CASSFTPGGGNTEAFF. The full variable domain, rest sourced from reference TRBV11-2 and TRBJ1-1, is EAGVAQSPRYKIIEKRQSVAFWCNPISGHATLYWYQQILGQGPKLLIQFQNNGVVDDSQLPKDRFSAERLKGVDSTLKIQPAKLEDSAVYLCASSFTPGGGNTEAFFGQGTRLTVV.

The chain links TRBV19 to TRBJ1-5, with 8 bases lining up with TRBD1. The CDR3 loop spans 15 amino acids. V was pared by 6 bases and J by 1 base, with 5 bases of the junction left unmatched. Germline CDR1 reads LNHDA; CDR2 reads SQIVND (reference sequence). The CDR3 DNA follows: TGTGCCAGTAGGTTGGACAGGGCGAGCAATCAGCCCCAGCATTTT. Translated: CASRLDRASNQPQHF. The variable domain in full, completed from reference TRBV19 and TRBJ1-5, reads DGGITQSPKYLFRKEGQNVTLSCEQNLNHDAMYWYRQDPGQGLRLIYYSQIVNDFQKGDIAEGYSVSREKKESFPLTVTSAQKNPTAFYLCASRLDRASNQPQHFGDGTRLSIL.

The chain uses TRBV6-1 and TRBJ2-2; D not resolved. Between the trimmed V and J ends, which lost 1 base and 4 bases, there was a span of 4 bases. Per the germline V gene, CDR1 is MNHNS and CDR2 is SASEGT. This CDR3 spans 13 amino acids. The CDR3 loop reads CASSEVVTGELFF. CDR3 in DNA: TGTGCCAGCAGTGAAGTGGTCACCGGGGAGCTGTTTTTT.

CDR3 DNA: TGTGCCTGGAGTGTATCTTCGAACACCGGGGAGCTGTTTTTT. Protein: CAWSVSSNTGELFF. The rearrangement joins TRBV30 to TRBJ2-2; D is undetermined. The germline gives CDR1 GTSNPN, CDR2 SVGIG (reference sequence). V gave up 0 bases and J gave up 0 bases, with 5 bases separating them. The CDR3 runs 14 residues.

This chain connects TRBV5-1 to TRBJ2-6, with 8 bases that match TRBD1. Per the germline V gene, CDR1 is SGHRS and CDR2 is YFSETQ. The CDR3 is 17 residues long. Unmatched junction bases numbered 8, after V lost 2 bases and J lost 4 bases. The CDR3 loop is CASSFGQGANGANVLTF. The DNA of the CDR3 is TGCGCCAGCAGCTTTGGCCAGGGGGCCAACGGGGCCAACGTCCTGACTTTC.

The chain couples TRBV7-2 to TRBJ2-7; D is tentatively TRBD1 or TRBD2 (6 bases each). Trimming cost V 5 bases and J 4 bases, with 15 bases left between them. CDR3 length equals 14 residues. Germline values: CDR1 SGHTA, CDR2 FQGNSA. The CDR3 region is CASSLGGSRYEQYF. CDR3 in DNA: TGTGCCAGCAGCCTAGGGGGGAGCCGTTACGAGCAGTACTTC.

A note on this clone: A junction end diverges from the germline sequence, so it may reflect a read error. The rearrangement links TRBV30 to TRBJ1-2, with unresolved D. CDR3 length equals 12 residues. Germline values: CDR1 GTSNPN, CDR2 SVGIG (reference sequence). The CDR3 region has the DNA TGTGCCTGGAGTGAGACCGCCCGGGATACCAACTTC. Amino acids: CAWSETARDTNF.

The CDR3 here is CASSGTVFNTEAFF. CDR3 bases: TGTGCCAGCAGCGGGACAGTGTTTAACACTGAAGCTTTCTTT. This chain uses TRBV9 with TRBJ1-1, with D possibly being TRBD1 (6 bases). V dropped 3 bases and J dropped 2 bases, with 11 bases sitting between them. The CDR3 is 14 residues long. CDR1 SGDLS and CDR2 YYNGEE come from the germline V gene. Full variable domain (rest looked up from reference TRBV9 and TRBJ1-1): DSGVTQTPKHLITATGQRVTLRCSPRSGDLSVYWYQQSLDQGLQFLIQYYNGEERAKGNILERFSAQQFPDLHSELNLSSLELGDSALYFCASSGTVFNTEAFFGQGTRLTVV.

V is TRBV30 and J is TRBJ2-1; no firm D call. The CDR3 extends over 12 amino acids. The germline V and J ends were trimmed by 2 bases and 8 bases, with 10 bases remaining between them. In germline, CDR1 is GTSNPN, CDR2 SVGIG (reference sequence). CDR3 nucleotides: TGTGCCTGGAGTCCCCTAGGCCATGAGCAGTTCTTC. Its protein product is CAWSPLGHEQFF. Full variable domain (rest looked up from reference TRBV30 and TRBJ2-1): SQTIHQWPATLVQPVGSPLSLECTVEGTSNPNLYWYRQAAGRGLQLLFYSVGIGQISSEVPQNLSASRPQDRQFILSSKKLLLSDSGFYLCAWSPLGHEQFFGPGTRLTVL.

About this clone itself: This same CDR3 is encoded by further DNA sequences in the sample. This chain connects TRBV30 to TRBJ2-3, with D unresolved. CDR1 GTSNPN and CDR2 SVGIG come from the germline V gene (reference sequence). CDR3 length: 12 residues. The ends were cut back, 1 base at V and 3 bases at J, with 5 bases in the middle. The CDR3 spells CAWSGGTDTQYF. CDR3 DNA sequence: TGTGCCTGGAGTGGCGGTACAGATACGCAGTATTTT. Full variable domain (remainder filled in from reference TRBV30 and TRBJ2-3): SQTIHQWPATLVQPVGSPLSLECTVEGTSNPNLYWYRQAAGRGLQLLFYSVGIGQISSEVPQNLSASRPQDRQFILSSKKLLLSDSGFYLCAWSGGTDTQYFGPGTRLTVL.

In this sample, this clone turned up once. The chain uses TRBV30 and TRBJ2-3; TRBD1 aligns across 9 bases. Germline CDR1 reads GTSNPN; CDR2 reads SVGIG (reference sequence). V lost 2 bases and J lost 0; bases outside the gene matches: 3. There are 15 residues in the CDR3. The CDR3 region is CAWSTGTGSTDTQYF. The CDR3 DNA is TGTGCCTGGAGTACCGGGACAGGGAGCACAGATACGCAGTATTTT.

The chain employs TRBV7-9 and TRBJ2-5; D call uncertain. The CDR3 has 11 residues. Germline V lookup: CDR1 SEHNR, CDR2 FQNEAQ (reference sequence). Trimming removed 5 bases at V and 5 bases at J, with 6 bases between. In DNA, the CDR3 is TGTGCCAGCAGCGAAGGCGAGACCCAGTACTTC. This gives the protein CASSEGETQYF.

The CDR3 reads CASSLVAGSSYNEQFF. CDR3 sequence (DNA): TGTGCCAGCAGCTTAGTCGCAGGGAGCTCCTACAATGAGCAGTTCTTC. The rearrangement uses TRBV7-2 and TRBJ2-1; either TRBD1 or TRBD2 may supply D (5 bases each). V shed 1 base and J shed 0 bases, with 10 bases lying between them. The CDR3 loop spans 16 amino acids. CDR1 and CDR2 (germline): SGHTA, FQGNSA.

The gene calls are TRBV6-5 and TRBJ1-6; D is perhaps TRBD1 (5 bases). Germline V gene data show CDR1 as MNHEY and CDR2 as SVGAGI. The V end was cut by 0 bases, the J end by 10 bases, with 7 bases between. The CDR3 totals 13 residues. For the CDR3, the DNA is TGTGCCAGCAGTTACTCCGGGGCCTCACCCCTCCACTTT. Encoded protein: CASSYSGASPLHF.

The chain couples TRBV10-3 to TRBJ1-2; D is unclear. The germline V and J ends were trimmed by 3 bases and 0 bases, with 8 bases remaining between them. The CDR3 sequence is 14 residues long. CDR1 is ENHRY and CDR2 is SYGVKD in the germline V gene. DNA for the CDR3: TGTGCCATCAGTGAACGGGGTCCTAACTATGGCTACACCTTC. It translates to CAISERGPNYGYTF.

This chain joins TRBV6-1 and TRBJ1-4; D might be TRBD1 (5 bases). V was shortened by 9 bases and J by 10 bases, with 18 bases between the two germline ends. The length of the CDR3 is 13 residues. Germline V gene sequence: CDR1 MNHNS, CDR2 SASEGT. The CDR3 bases are TGTGCCAGTTCCAGGGACCACTCTGGAAAACTGTTTTTT. It specifies CASSRDHSGKLFF.

The V and J genes are TRBV6-5 and TRBJ1-6; TRBD1 matches at 8 bases. The length of the CDR3 is 12 residues. Germline V gene lookup returns CDR1 MNHEY and CDR2 SVGAGI. Germline trimming cut 8 bases from V and 10 bases from J; bases unmatched to any gene: 4. The CDR3 coding sequence is TGTGCCAGCGGTTCAGGGGGCTCACCCCTCCACTTT. It specifies CASGSGGSPLHF.

In the case of this clone: Other DNA sequences within the sample encode an identical CDR3. The genes are TRBV5-1 and TRBJ1-6; 10 bases map to TRBD1. V gave up 0 bases and J gave up 7 bases; unmatched junction bases: 4. Germline CDR1 is SGHRS and CDR2 is YFSETQ. The CDR3 contains 16 residues. The CDR3 DNA reads as TGCGCCAGCAGCTTGGTCGGACAGGGGGTGAATTCACCCCTCCACTTT. As protein: CASSLVGQGVNSPLHF.

This rearrangement joins TRBV2 to TRBJ2-7, with TRBD1 matching 7 bases. CDR3 length: 16 residues. Looked up from germline, CDR1 is SNHLY and CDR2 is FYNNEI. J was trimmed by 1 base and V by 5 bases; bases with no gene match: 11. Here the CDR3 reads CASSRPPDRSSYEQYF. DNA of the CDR3: TGTGCCAGCAGTCGTCCCCCGGACAGGAGTTCCTACGAGCAGTACTTC.